The clone carrying this TCR beta chain has just one count. Its specificity is unknown. The entry originates in a study of OX40 agonist ivuxolimab in advanced cancers. Study in general: At 0.01 to 10 mg/kg, ivuxolimab was administered intravenously to patients every 2 weeks. Hepatocellular carcinoma, melanoma, renal cell or head and neck cancer was diagnosed in the dose-escalation patients. Previous treatment with anti-PD-1, anti-PD-L1 or anti-CTLA-4 therapy was allowed; 35% to 50% had received some.

CDR1 and CDR2 (germline): SGHRS, YFSETQ. The CDR3 consists of 16 residues. V was pared by 4 bases and J by 2 bases, with 16 bases between. Study-wide results and limits: Clonal expansion from baseline to week 6 occurred in both CD4+ and CD8+ T cells.

The table came from immunoSEQ multiplex PCR; TCRdb's copy has only in-frame clones and leaves some out. The sample has 90,000 to 120,000 clones, 80% to 95% seen once. The chain uses TRBV5-1 and TRBJ1-3, with TRBD1 as a possible D gene (5 bases). The sequenced sample was CD4+ or CD8+ T cells sorted from blood, obtained in a trial of the OX40 agonist ivuxolimab. This TCR came from an adult with an advanced solid tumor such as melanoma, head and neck, liver or kidney cancer. The CDR3: CASSNDSPNTGNTIYF. CDR3 nucleotide sequence: TGCGCCAGCAGCAATGACAGCCCTAACACTGGAAACACCATATATTTT.